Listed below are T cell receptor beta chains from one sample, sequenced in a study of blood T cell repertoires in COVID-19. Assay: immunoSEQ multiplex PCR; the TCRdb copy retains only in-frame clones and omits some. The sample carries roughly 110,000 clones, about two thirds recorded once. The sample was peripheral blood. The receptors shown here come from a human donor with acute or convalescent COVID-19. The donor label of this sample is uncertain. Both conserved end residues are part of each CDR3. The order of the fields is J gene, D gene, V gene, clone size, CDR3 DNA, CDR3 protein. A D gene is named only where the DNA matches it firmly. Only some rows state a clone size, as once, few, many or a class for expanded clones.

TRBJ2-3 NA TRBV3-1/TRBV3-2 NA TGTGCCAGCAGTCCAACCGTTAGTACAGATACGCAGTATTTT CASSPTVSTDTQYF
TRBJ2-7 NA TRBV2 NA TGTGCCAGCAGTGGACGGACAAGTAGGGGCTACGAGCAGTACTTC CASSGRTSRGYEQYF
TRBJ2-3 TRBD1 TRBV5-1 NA TGCGCCAGCAGCTCCGGACAGGGGAGGATAGATACGCAGTATTTT CASSSGQGRIDTQYF
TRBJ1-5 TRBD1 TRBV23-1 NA TGCGCCAGCAGTCCAACTGAGGGACAGCTCAATCAGCCCCAGCATTTT CASSPTEGQLNQPQHF
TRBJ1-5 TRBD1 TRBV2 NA TGTGCCAGCACCCCGACAGGGACGAGCAATCAGCCCCAGCATTTT CASTPTGTSNQPQHF
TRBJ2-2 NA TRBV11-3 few TGTGCCAGCAGCTTTTCGACCGGGGAGCTGTTTTTT CASSFSTGELFF
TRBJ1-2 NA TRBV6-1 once TGTGCCAGCAGTGAATTGAGGGGAGGCTATGGCTACACCTTC CASSELRGGYGYTF
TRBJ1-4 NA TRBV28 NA TGTGCCAGCAGCCCCATGGGGACTGCAACTAATGAAAAACTGTTTTTT CASSPMGTATNEKLFF
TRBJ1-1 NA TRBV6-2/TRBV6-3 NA TGTGCCAGCAGTCCCCGTCTTGGGGGGACTGAAGCTTTCTTT CASSPRLGGTEAFF
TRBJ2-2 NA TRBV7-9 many TGTGCCAGCACCATGCCATGGCCCATCACCGAAACCGGGGAGCTGTTTTTT CASTMPWPITETGELFF
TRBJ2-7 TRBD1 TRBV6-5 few TGTGCCAGCTCAACAGGGGGAAACGCCTACGAGCAGTACTTC CASSTGGNAYEQYF
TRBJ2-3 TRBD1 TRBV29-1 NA TGCAGCGTGGCCGGGACAGGGGGCTTCTCAGATACGCAGTATTTT CSVAGTGGFSDTQYF
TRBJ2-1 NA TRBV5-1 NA TGCGCCAGCAGCTTGGGTAGCAGCTCCTACAATGAGCAGTTCTTC CASSLGSSSYNEQFF
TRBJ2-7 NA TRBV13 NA TGTGCCAGCAGCCGGGACAAGACCTCCTACGAGCAGTACTTC CASSRDKTSYEQYF
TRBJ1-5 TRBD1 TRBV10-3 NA TGTGCCATCAGTGCAACCGGGACAGGGGATCAGCCCCAGCATTTT CAISATGTGDQPQHF
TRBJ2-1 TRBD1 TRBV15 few TGTGCCACCAGCACTGCCGGGACAGACTACAATGAGCAGTTCTTC CATSTAGTDYNEQFF
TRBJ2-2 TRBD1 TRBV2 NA TGTGCCAGCAGTGAGGAGCGGACAGGGTACACCGGGGAGCTGTTTTTT CASSEERTGYTGELFF
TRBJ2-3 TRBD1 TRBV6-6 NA TGTGCCAGCAGCTTACAGGGGGCCTACACAGATACGCAGTATTTT CASSLQGAYTDTQYF
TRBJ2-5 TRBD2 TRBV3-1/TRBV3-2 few TGTGCCAGCAGCCTTTACTCTAGCGGGGGAAACCAAGAGACCCAGTACTTC CASSLYSSGGNQETQYF
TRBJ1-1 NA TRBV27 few TGTGCCACCCAAAGCAGGGGTTTGACTGAAGCTTTCTTT CATQSRGLTEAFF
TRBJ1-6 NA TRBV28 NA TGTGCCAGCAGGTCCGGGACTTTAGGTTCACCCCTCCACTTT CASRSGTLGSPLHF
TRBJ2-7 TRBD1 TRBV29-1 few TGCAGCGTCGGAACCGGTCGACAGGGAAGCGAGCAGTACTTC CSVGTGRQGSEQYF
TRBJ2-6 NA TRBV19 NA TGTGCCAGTAGTATTGTCAGGGGAACGTTAGGGGCCAACGTCCTGACTTTC CASSIVRGTLGANVLTF
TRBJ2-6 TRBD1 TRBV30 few TGTGCCTGGAGTATAGTGGGGACAGGGACCAAAGCTGGGGCCAACGTCCTGACTTTC CAWSIVGTGTKAGANVLTF
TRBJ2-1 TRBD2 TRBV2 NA TGTGCCAGCAGTGAATTGTGGGGGGGGTTACGAGAGCAGTTCTTC CASSELWGGLREQFF
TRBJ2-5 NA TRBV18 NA TGTGCCAGCTCACTCACGCGCGGGGTAGAGACCCAGTACTTC CASSLTRGVETQYF
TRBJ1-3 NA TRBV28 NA TGTGCCAGCAGTGGGAGCTCTGGAAACACCATATATTTT CASSGSSGNTIYF
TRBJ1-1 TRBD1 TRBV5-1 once TGCGCCAGCAGCTCGGGGAGTGGGACAGGGGTTCTCTTCTTT CASSSGSGTGVLFF
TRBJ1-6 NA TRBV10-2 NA TGCGCCAGCAGTGAGTCGATAGGGGCGCGAAGTTCACCCCTCCACTTT CASSESIGARSSPLHF
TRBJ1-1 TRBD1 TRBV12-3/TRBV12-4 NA TGTGCCAGCAGTTTAAGGGGGCCAGCTTTCTTT CASSLRGPAFF
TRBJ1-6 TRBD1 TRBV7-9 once TGTGCCAGCAGGAATGACAGGGAAGCTTCACCCCTCCACTTT CASRNDREASPLHF
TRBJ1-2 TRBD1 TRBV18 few TGTGCCAGCTCACCACCCCCTGGGACAGGCTATGGCTACACCTTC CASSPPPGTGYGYTF
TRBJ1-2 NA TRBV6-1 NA TGTGCCAGCAGTGAACTTGGGGCAGCGGGTGGCTACACCTTC CASSELGAAGGYTF